This TCR beta chain comes out of a study of cytomegalovirus exposure and HLA in healthy donors. The overall study: In terms of ancestry, the Caucasian-associated cluster contained about 81% of the roughly 400 genotyped donors. Study-level findings and limits: Roughly even sequencing depth across donors was the assumption behind the presence/absence analyses.

The CDR3 loop spans 11 amino acids. Trimming shortened V by 4 bases and J by 6 bases, and 8 bases separated the two germline ends. In germline, CDR1 is GTSNPN, CDR2 SVGIG (reference sequence). In the PCR, 60 Vbeta and 13 Jbeta primers were used. TCRdb's copy holds only in-frame clones and misses some; the assay was immunoSEQ multiplex PCR. The sample lists about 110,000 clones, 77% occurring once. A word on this clone: Its matching antigen is unknown.

This sequence originates from a male donor in good health and CMV-seronegative. The chain joins TRBV30 to TRBJ2-3; D might be TRBD2 (6 bases). The sample consisted of PBMCs. The DNA for the CDR3 is TGTGCCTGGACGGGAGAGGATACGCAGTATTTT. It codes for CAWTGEDTQYF.